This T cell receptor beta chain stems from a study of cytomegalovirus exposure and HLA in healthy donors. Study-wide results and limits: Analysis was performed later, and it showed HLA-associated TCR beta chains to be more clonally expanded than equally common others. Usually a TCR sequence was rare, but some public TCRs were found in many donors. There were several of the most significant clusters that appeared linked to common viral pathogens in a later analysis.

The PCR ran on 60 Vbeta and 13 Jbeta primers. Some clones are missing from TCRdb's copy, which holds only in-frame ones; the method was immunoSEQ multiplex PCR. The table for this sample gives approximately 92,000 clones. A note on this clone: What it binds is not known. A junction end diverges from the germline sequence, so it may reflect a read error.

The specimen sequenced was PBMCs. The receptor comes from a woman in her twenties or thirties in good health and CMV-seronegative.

For the CDR3, the DNA is TGTGCCAGCAGCGAAGGTGGCAGGGCGGCAAACTATGGCTACACCTTC. This translates into CASSEGGRAANYGYTF. The chain joins TRBV2 to TRBJ1-2; D may be TRBD1 (5 bases). The CDR3 spans 16 residues. Germline values: CDR1 SNHLY, CDR2 FYNNEI.